The rows below give T cell receptor beta chains drawn from one sample of a study of Ad26.COV2.S vaccination and SARS-CoV-2 variants. Measured with immunoSEQ multiplex PCR; TCRdb has only the in-frame clones, and not every one. The sample has around 300,000 clones, 85% to 90% seen once. This material consisted of peripheral blood, taken in a trial of Ad26.COV2.S vaccine versus placebo. These receptors originate from a person between 18 and 65 years old who received the Ad26.COV2.S COVID-19 vaccine or a placebo. Both conserved end residues are part of each CDR3. Each record gives: V gene, D gene, J gene, clone size, CDR3 DNA, CDR3 protein. The D gene is left open where the match is weak. Size is omitted from some rows. Given values are once, few, many or a class for expanded clones.

>TRBV7-9|.|TRBJ1-1|.
TGTGCCAGCATCGACGGATTCATGAACACTGAAGCTTTCTTT
CASIDGFMNTEAFF
>TRBV28|.|TRBJ2-1|.
TGTGCCGCCCTGTCAACCGGCCAGGAGAACAATGAGCAGTTCTTC
CAALSTGQENNEQFF
>TRBV19|.|TRBJ1-4|.
TGTGCCAGCCATCGGACCGGGACGGGAGAACCTGTGGGCTTTTTCGAAAAACTGTTTTTT
CASHRTGTGEPVGFFEKLFF
>TRBV11-2|.|TRBJ1-2|.
TGTGCCAGCAGCTTATTGGCCAGGGATGGCTACACCTTC
CASSLLARDGYTF
>TRBV5-1|TRBD2|TRBJ2-1|.
TGCGCCAGCAGCTATACTAGCGGGATTTCCTACAATGAGCAGTTCTTC
CASSYTSGISYNEQFF
>TRBV12-3/TRBV12-4|.|TRBJ2-5|.
TGTGCCAGCAGTCAATTTGATCGAGAGACCCAGTACTTC
CASSQFDRETQYF
>TRBV6-1|.|TRBJ1-5|.
TGTGCCAGCAGTGAAGCAGGGGCAGCAGAGGATCAGCCCCAGCATTTT
CASSEAGAAEDQPQHF
>TRBV18|TRBD1|TRBJ1-2|.
TGTGCCAGCTCACCACCCGCCCCAGGGGGAGGGGATGGCTACACCTTC
CASSPPAPGGGDGYTF
>TRBV18|TRBD1|TRBJ1-1|.
TGTGCCAGCTCACCCGGGACAGATGAAGCTTTCTTT
CASSPGTDEAFF
>TRBV6-1|.|TRBJ2-2|.
TGTGCCAGCAGTGAAATCAGGGGCGGCACCGGGGAGCTGTTTTTT
CASSEIRGGTGELFF
>TRBV29-1|.|TRBJ2-1|few
TGCAGCGTTGACGAGGGTCTCAATGAGCAGTTCTTC
CSVDEGLNEQFF
>TRBV19|TRBD1|TRBJ1-1|.
TGTGCCAGTAGTATAGCCCCCGCGACAGGGCCCCTGAACACTGAAGCTTTCTTT
CASSIAPATGPLNTEAFF
>TRBV18|.|TRBJ1-3|.
TGTGCCAGCTCACCACCTCAGGGTATTGCAAACACCATATATTTT
CASSPPQGIANTIYF
>TRBV7-9|TRBD1|TRBJ1-2|.
TGTGCCAGCAGCTTAGGGGTAGGGGGCGCGGAAGGCTACACCTTC
CASSLGVGGAEGYTF
>TRBV24-1|.|TRBJ1-1|once
TGTGCCCCCCGGGTGGAGGCTGAAGCTTTCTTT
CAPRVEAEAFF
>TRBV11-2|.|TRBJ1-1|.
TGTGCCAGCAGCCCCAAATTGATCGACACTGAAGCTTTCTTT
CASSPKLIDTEAFF
>TRBV19|.|TRBJ2-5|.
TGTGCCAGTAGTATACCCGGAGGGTTAAGCCTAGAGACCCAGTACTTC
CASSIPGGLSLETQYF
>TRBV19|.|TRBJ2-1|.
TGTGCCAGTAGTATAATAGATACCTCCTACAATGAGCAGTTCTTC
CASSIIDTSYNEQFF
>TRBV7-6|TRBD1|TRBJ1-1|.
TGTGCCAGCAGCTTAGCGGCCGGGACAGGAACTGAAGCTTTCTTT
CASSLAAGTGTEAFF
>TRBV4-1|.|TRBJ1-2|.
TGCGCCAGCAGCCAAGAATCCAGTTGGGATGGCTACACCTTC
CASSQESSWDGYTF
>TRBV10-3|.|TRBJ1-2|.
TGTGCCATCAGTGAGTCGGTGAAGGGACCCTGGCTAACGAACGGCTACACCTTC
CAISESVKGPWLTNGYTF
>TRBV9|TRBD1|TRBJ2-1|.
TGTGCCAGCACATGGGGACAGGGGTCGAATGAGCAGTTCTTC
CASTWGQGSNEQFF